The clone carrying this T cell receptor (beta chain) was observed a few times. Antigen: not known. These data are taken from a study of CD4+ T cells in melanoma. Whole-study findings and limits: Neoantigen-specific CD4+ T cells in melanoma reportedly had diverse differentiation states. CD8+ T cell, macrophage and B cell function reportedly correlated with neoantigen-specific CD4+ T cells.

This CDR3 comprises 13 residues. The germline V gene encodes CDR1 MNHNY and CDR2 SVGAGI (reference sequence). Trimming took 7 bases from V and 2 from J, leaving 11 bases between them. The data were produced by immunoSEQ multiplex PCR, yet TCRdb's version contains in-frame clones alone and is incomplete. Among more than 15,000 clones listed, over 70% were seen once. Sequenced: cells from a culture (not recorded whether cultured in vitro). The origin of this receptor is a human donor with melanoma. The chain uses TRBV6-6 and TRBJ2-5, with a tentative D call TRBD1 (6 bases). As DNA, the CDR3 is TGTGCCAGCACCAGCGGACAGCAAGAGACCCAGTACTTC. This gives the protein CASTSGQQETQYF.